In this sample, the clone carrying this TCR beta chain turned up many times. What it binds is not known. Arm-PCR of CDR3 regions and iRepertoire HTBI primers were the basis on which TCR beta libraries were built. TCRdb passed the multiplex PCR reads through MiXCR, listing each CDR3 protein once. Of some 220,000 distinct CDR3 sequences in the sample, approximately 18% are singletons; the top ten hold about 11%. The CDR3 runs to 13 residues. V lost 6 bases to trimming and J lost 8 bases, with 16 bases between them. The sample belongs to a study of regulatory T cells in long-lasting Graves disease. Study outcomes and limitations: New patients shared roughly 1,000 public clonotypes, fewer than the roughly 2,500 shared by persistent patients.

Time point: newly diagnosed GD, antithyroid drugs for less than 3 months. Researchers made the TCR library from RNA that was extracted from PBMCs. This same sample was also part of a study on T cells in Graves' hyperthyroidism and ophthalmopathy. This second study notes: An initial round of RT-PCR targeting the TCR CDR3 relied on the HTBI primer set.

The receptor's source is a young woman with Graves disease. Here the sequenced sample was peripheral blood mononuclear cells (PBMCs), taken at new diagnosis, from a patient treated with antithyroid drugs. The gene calls are TRBV12-3 or TRBV12-4 and TRBJ1-2; weak D call: TRBD1 (5 bases). The CDR3 DNA follows: TGTGCCAGCAGCAGAAACAGGAGAGGCGGCTACACCTTC. Translation: CASSRNRRGGYTF.